The clone carrying this T cell receptor beta chain was picked up one time. Per the original methods: Reference gene primer amplification in the assay estimated nucleated cell counts. Data came from immunoSEQ multiplex PCR; TCRdb stores just in-frame clones and leaves some out. The V and J calls and clone size come from that table; D and trimming were worked out from the DNA. The table lists 180,000 or so clones, over 70% of them singletons. This record comes from a study of blood T cell repertoires in COVID-19. This CDR3 comprises 15 residues. Germline-derived CDR1 and CDR2 are SGHTA and FQGTGA. V shed 3 bases, J shed 3 bases, and the junction held 4 bases outside the gene matches.

The receptor's source is a woman aged 45-65 years in a cohort exposed to, infected with or recovered from COVID-19 (not recorded which). The V gene is TRBV7-3, the J gene TRBJ2-1, with 8 bases lining up with TRBD2. Material: PBMCs or T cells enriched from blood (not recorded which). The CDR3 DNA reads as TGTGCCAGCAGCTTGAGCGGGGGTGGCTACAATGAGCAGTTCTTC. Its protein product is CASSLSGGGYNEQFF.